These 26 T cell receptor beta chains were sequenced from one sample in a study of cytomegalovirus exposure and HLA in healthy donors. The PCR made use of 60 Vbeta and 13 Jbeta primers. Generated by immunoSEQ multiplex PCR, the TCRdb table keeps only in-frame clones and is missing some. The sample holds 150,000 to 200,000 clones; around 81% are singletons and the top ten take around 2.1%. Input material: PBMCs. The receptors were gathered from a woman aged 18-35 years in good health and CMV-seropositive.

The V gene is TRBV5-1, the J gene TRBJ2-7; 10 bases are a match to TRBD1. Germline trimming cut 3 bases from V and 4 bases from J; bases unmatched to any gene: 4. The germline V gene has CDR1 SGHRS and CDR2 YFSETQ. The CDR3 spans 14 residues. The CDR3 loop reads CASSSGTGDYEQYF. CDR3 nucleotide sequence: TGCGCCAGCAGCTCCGGGACAGGGGATTACGAGCAGTACTTC.

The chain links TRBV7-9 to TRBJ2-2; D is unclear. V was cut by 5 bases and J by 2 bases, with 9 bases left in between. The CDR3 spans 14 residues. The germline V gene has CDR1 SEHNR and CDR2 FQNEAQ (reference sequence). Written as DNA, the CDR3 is TGTGCCAGCAGCGAAACCAGAAACACCGGGGAGCTGTTTTTT. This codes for CASSETRNTGELFF. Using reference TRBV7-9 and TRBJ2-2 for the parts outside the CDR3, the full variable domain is DTGVSQNPRHKITKRGQNVTFRCDPISEHNRLYWYRQTLGQGPEFLTYFQNEAQLEKSRLLSDRFSAERPKGSFSTLEIQRTEQGDSAMYLCASSETRNTGELFFGEGSRLTVL.

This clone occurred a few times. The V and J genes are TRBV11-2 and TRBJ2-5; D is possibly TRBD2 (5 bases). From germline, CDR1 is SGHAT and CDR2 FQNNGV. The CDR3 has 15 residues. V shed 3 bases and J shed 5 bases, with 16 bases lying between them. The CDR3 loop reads CASSLVVSEVETQYF. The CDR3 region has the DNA TGTGCCAGCAGCTTGGTAGTCTCGGAGGTGGAGACCCAGTACTTC.

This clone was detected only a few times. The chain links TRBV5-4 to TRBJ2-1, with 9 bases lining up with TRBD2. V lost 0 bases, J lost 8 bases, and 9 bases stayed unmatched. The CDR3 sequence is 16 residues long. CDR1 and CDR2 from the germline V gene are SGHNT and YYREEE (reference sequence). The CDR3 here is CASSLVAGGPVYEQFF. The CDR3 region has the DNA TGTGCCAGCAGCTTGGTCGCGGGGGGGCCGGTTTATGAGCAGTTCTTC. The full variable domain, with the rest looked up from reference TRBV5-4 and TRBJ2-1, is ETGVTQSPTHLIKTRGQQVTLRCSSQSGHNTVSWYQQALGQGPQFIFQYYREEENGRGNFPPRFSGLQFPNYSSELNVNALELDDSALYLCASSLVAGGPVYEQFFGPGTRLTVL.

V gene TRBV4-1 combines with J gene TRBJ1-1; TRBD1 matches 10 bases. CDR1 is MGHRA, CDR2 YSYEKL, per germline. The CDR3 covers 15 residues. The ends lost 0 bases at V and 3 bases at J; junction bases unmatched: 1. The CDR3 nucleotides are TGCGCCAGCAGCCAAGAAGGACAGGGGGACACTGAAGCTTTCTTT. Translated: CASSQEGQGDTEAFF.

CDR3 DNA sequence: TGTGCCAGCTCACCCGCGGGGTACCCTCGGGCAGATACGCAGTATTTT. This sequence encodes CASSPAGYPRADTQYF. This chain joins TRBV18 and TRBJ2-3; D perhaps matches TRBD2 (6 bases). CDR1 is KGHSH, CDR2 LQKENI, per germline. CDR3 length: 16 residues. V was pared by 3 bases and J by 4 bases, with 17 bases between.

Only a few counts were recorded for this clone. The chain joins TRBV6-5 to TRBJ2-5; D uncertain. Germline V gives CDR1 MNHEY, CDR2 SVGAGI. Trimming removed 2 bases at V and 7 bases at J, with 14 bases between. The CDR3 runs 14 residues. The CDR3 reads CASSYDFVELTQYF. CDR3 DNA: TGTGCCAGCAGTTACGATTTTGTCGAGCTGACCCAGTACTTC.

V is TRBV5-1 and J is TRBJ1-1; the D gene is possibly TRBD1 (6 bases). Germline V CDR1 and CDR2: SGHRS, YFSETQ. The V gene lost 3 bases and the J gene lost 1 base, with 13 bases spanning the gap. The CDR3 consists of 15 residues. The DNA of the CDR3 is TGCGCCAGCAGCTCCTGGGACACCTCGAACACTGAAGCTTTCTTT. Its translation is CASSSWDTSNTEAFF.

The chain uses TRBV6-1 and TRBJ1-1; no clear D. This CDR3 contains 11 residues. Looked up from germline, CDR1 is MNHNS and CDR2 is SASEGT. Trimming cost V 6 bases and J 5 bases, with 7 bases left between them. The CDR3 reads CASSRITEAFF. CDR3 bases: TGTGCCAGCAGCCGTATAACTGAAGCTTTCTTT.

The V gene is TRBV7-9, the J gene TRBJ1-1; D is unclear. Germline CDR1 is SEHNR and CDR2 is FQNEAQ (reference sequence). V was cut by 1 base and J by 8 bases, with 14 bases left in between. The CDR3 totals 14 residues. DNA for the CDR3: TGTGCCAGCAGCTTAGGTTCCAGGACTGGGGAAGCTTTCTTT. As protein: CASSLGSRTGEAFF.

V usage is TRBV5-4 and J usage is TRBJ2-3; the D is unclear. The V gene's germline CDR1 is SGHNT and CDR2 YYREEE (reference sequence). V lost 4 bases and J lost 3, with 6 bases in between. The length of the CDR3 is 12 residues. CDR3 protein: CASSPSTDTQYF. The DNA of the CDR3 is TGTGCCAGCAGCCCCTCGACAGATACGCAGTATTTT.

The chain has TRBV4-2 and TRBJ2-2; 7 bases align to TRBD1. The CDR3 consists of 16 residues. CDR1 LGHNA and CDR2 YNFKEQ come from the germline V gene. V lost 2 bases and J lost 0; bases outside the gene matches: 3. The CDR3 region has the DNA TGTGCCAGCAGCCAACGGACAGGCCCGAACACCGGGGAGCTGTTTTTT. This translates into CASSQRTGPNTGELFF.

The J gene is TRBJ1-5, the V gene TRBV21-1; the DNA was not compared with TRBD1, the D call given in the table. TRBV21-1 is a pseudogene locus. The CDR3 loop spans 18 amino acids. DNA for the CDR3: TGTGCCAGCAGCACCCCCCCCGGGGACAGGGAAGCTGATCAGCCCCAGCATTTT. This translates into CASSTPPGDREADQPQHF.

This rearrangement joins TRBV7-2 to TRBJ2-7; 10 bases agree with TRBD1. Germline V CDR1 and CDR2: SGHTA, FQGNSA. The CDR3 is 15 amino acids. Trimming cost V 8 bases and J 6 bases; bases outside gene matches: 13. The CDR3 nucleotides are TGTGCCAGCGCCCTCGACAGGGGGCGTGAGCGCGAGCAGTACGTC. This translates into CASALDRGREREQYV.

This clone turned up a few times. CDR3 loop: CAILGERADTQYF. In DNA, the CDR3 is TGTGCCATCCTCGGGGAGAGGGCAGATACGCAGTATTTT. The chain joins TRBV2 to TRBJ2-3; possibly TRBD2 for D (5 bases). This CDR3 has 13 residues. From germline, CDR1 is SNHLY and CDR2 FYNNEI. Trimming removed 10 bases from V and 4 bases from J, with 15 bases in between.

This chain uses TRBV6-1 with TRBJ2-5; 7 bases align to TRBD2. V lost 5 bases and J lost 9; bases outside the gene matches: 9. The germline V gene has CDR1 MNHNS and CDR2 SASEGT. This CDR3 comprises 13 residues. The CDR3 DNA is TGTGCCAGCAGTCGGGAGGATAGAGGGGCCCAGTACTTC. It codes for CASSREDRGAQYF.

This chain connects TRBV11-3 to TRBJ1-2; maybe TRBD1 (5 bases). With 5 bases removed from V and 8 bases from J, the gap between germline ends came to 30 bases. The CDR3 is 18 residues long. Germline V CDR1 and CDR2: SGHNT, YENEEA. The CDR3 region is CASSVEQTGAVGLRGYTF. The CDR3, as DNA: TGTGCCAGCAGCGTCGAACAAACGGGTGCGGTGGGACTCAGGGGCTACACCTTC.

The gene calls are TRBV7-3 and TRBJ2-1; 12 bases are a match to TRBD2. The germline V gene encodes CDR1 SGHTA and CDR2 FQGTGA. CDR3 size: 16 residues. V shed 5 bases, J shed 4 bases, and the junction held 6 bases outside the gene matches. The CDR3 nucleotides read TGTGCCAGCAGCACGACTAGCGGGGGCAAATACAATGAGCAGTTCTTC. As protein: CASSTTSGGKYNEQFF.

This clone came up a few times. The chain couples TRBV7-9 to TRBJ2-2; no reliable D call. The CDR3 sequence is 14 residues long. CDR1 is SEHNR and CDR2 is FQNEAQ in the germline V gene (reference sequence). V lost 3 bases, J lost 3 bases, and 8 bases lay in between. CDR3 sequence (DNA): TGTGCCAGCAGCTTCGACATCCACACCGGGGAGCTGTTTTTT. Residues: CASSFDIHTGELFF.

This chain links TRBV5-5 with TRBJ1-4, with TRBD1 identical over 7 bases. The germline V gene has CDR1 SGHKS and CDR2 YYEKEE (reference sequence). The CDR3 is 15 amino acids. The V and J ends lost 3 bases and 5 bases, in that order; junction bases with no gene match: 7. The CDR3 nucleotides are TGTGCCAGCAGCTGGGACAGAACACCGAATGAAAAACTGTTTTTT. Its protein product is CASSWDRTPNEKLFF.

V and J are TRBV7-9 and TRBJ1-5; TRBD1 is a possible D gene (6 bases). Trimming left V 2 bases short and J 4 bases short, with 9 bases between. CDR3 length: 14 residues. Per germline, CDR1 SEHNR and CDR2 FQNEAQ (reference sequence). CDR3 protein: CASSLTGQNQPQHF. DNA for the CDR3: TGTGCCAGCAGCTTAACAGGGCAGAATCAGCCCCAGCATTTT.

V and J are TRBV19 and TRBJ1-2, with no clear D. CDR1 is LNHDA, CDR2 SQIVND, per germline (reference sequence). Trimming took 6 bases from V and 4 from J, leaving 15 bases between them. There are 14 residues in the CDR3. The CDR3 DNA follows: TGTGCCAGTAGAAACCGACGGGGAAGCTATGGCTACACCTTC. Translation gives CASRNRRGSYGYTF.

The CDR3 DNA reads as TGTGCCACCAGCCTATTTTTCCCTACAGAGTCTAACTATGGCTACACCTTC. Translation: CATSLFFPTESNYGYTF. The chain recombines TRBV15 with TRBJ1-2; D is ambiguous. CDR1 LNHNV and CDR2 YYDKDF come from the germline V gene (reference sequence). The ends were cut back, 5 bases at V and 0 bases at J, with 19 bases in the middle. This CDR3 contains 17 residues.

Here the CDR3 reads CASSESGVSNQPQHF. The CDR3 region has the DNA TGTGCCAGCAGTGAAAGTGGAGTGAGCAATCAGCCCCAGCATTTT. J is TRBJ1-5 and V is TRBV6-1; no firm D call. Germline V gives CDR1 MNHNS, CDR2 SASEGT. The CDR3 totals 15 residues. The V and J ends lost 2 bases and 1 base respectively, with 9 bases between them.

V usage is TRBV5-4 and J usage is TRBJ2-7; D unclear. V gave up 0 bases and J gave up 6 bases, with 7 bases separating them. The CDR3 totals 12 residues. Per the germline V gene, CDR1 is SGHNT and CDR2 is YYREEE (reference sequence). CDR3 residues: CASSLDLVEQYF. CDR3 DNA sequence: TGTGCCAGCAGCTTGGATCTAGTCGAGCAGTACTTC. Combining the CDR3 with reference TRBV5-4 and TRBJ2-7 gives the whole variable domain ETGVTQSPTHLIKTRGQQVTLRCSSQSGHNTVSWYQQALGQGPQFIFQYYREEENGRGNFPPRFSGLQFPNYSSELNVNALELDDSALYLCASSLDLVEQYFGPGTRLTVT.

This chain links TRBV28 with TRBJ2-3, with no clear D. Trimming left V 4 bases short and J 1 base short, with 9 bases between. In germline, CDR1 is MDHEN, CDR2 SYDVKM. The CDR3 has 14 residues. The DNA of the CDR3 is TGTGCCAGCAGTTCTCAAGGAGGCACAGATACGCAGTATTTT. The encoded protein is CASSSQGGTDTQYF.